This T cell receptor (beta chain) comes out of a study of blood T cells in healthy people across ages (dated by TCRdb to the mid-2010s). In the study overall: In model experiments, template switching captured about one uniquely barcoded TCR beta cDNA molecule for every two T cells. Using deep sequencing normalized with unique cDNA molecular identifiers, the study measured how TCR beta repertoire diversity changes with age. For two donors (one aged 18 to 30 and one aged 80 or older), the study analyzed two additional independent replicas of 1 million unique cDNA reads from the same blood draw. The donors were split into four age groups: young (average around 15 years), middle-aged (39), aged (62) and long-lived (approximately 80). To avoid experimental bias, donors of different ages were spread randomly across the sequencing lanes.

Here is what the overall study found, with its caveats: Since profiling was done on bulk unsorted PBMCs, naive and antigen-experienced compartments could not be conclusively compared. Estimates of total diversity based on one million sequenced T cells were considered lower bounds and underestimates. Because the CMV infection status of the donors was unknown, age-related changes in expanded clonotypes may potentially have been confounded. As age increased, observed TCR beta diversity per million T cells dropped in a roughly linear way, and a significant reduction was already evident by age 40. Compared with the aged group, the long-lived group had more naive CD4+ T cells, fewer expanded clones and increased TCR diversity, a pattern suggesting age selection. There was a strong correlation between observed TCR beta diversity and the percentage of naive T cells measured by flow cytometry.

The roughly 39 donors, aged about 6 to 95 years, were systemically healthy Caucasian individuals from Russia. Each donor gave about 9.2 milliliters of peripheral blood, drawn into EDTA-treated Vacutainer tubes. Ficoll-Paque density-gradient centrifugation was used to isolate PBMCs, with at least 7 million per sample. Total RNA was extracted from PBMCs with Trizol reagent, with at least 5.5 micrograms obtained per sample. For every donor, an aliquot of PBMCs went through flow cytometry to measure the percentages of naive CD45RAhigh/CD27high T cells. Comment on this clonotype: Its antigen is not yet known. The sample holds no much larger clone one base away, and base qualities are not on file.

The library was made by 5' RACE. Sequencing instrument: Illumina HiSeq 2500. A second roughly 7 to 12 cycle PCR used a sample-barcoded 5' primer and a J-beta primer mix. A template-switch 5' adaptor carrying 12 random nucleotides introduced a unique molecular identifier onto each TCR beta cDNA molecule. At least 2.5 million CDR3-containing paired-end reads were obtained from each sample. First-strand cDNA synthesis was performed from all RNA using the Mint cDNA synthesis kit, with priming by a TRBC-specific oligonucleotide. Following uracil-DNA glycosylase treatment, a first 18-cycle PCR with universal primers M1SS and BC2_uni_R was performed on all cDNA. The paper's data handling went like this. For normalization, 1 million high-quality reads, each with a distinct molecular identifier, were randomly selected from each sample. Reads with shared molecular identifiers were discarded instead of being binned into consensus sequences. MiTCR, with a Q25 quality threshold and the strictest error-elimination algorithm, was used for CDR3 identification, clonotype clustering and error correction. Lower-bound total TCR beta diversity was estimated with a nonparametric unseen species model using Euler transformation. The public sequencing data were trimmed at Q25 with fastp and processed into clonotypes with MiXCR by TCRdb, which kept only in-frame beta chains. Each CDR3 protein gets just one entry, which takes the most common genes and DNA from the rows behind it. The V and J calls come from TCRdb's annotation, not from the publication. Recorded for this sample are 1.5 million to 2 million distinct CDR3 sequences; around 48% of them occurred a single time. Clones ranked in the top ten supply 2% to 2.5% of the sample.

The germline V end is reduced by 2 bases and the J end by 0 bases; junction bases left unmatched: 10. Its CDR3 holds 19 amino acids, cysteine through phenylalanine. Only the CDR3 DNA stays, 57 bases, in frame from base 1. CDR1 and CDR2 (MNHEY, SMNVEV) derive from the germline V gene (reference sequence). The sequenced sample was blood. The rearrangement combines TRBV27 with TRBJ2-6; 7 central bases correspond to TRBD2. The sequence derives from a woman aged 40 to 49 in good health. The CDR3 region reads CASSLKGGGLTSGANVLTF. The nucleotide sequence is TGTGCCAGCAGTTTAAAGGGCGGGGGTCTCACCTCTGGGGCCAACGTCCTGACTTTC. Here the CDR3 is joined to the reference TRBV27 and TRBJ2-6 genes, and the full variable domain is: EAQVTQNPRYLITVTGKKLTVTCSQNMNHEYMSWYRQDPGLGLRQIYYSMNVEVTDKGDVPEGYKVSRKEKRNFPLILESPSPNQTSLYFCASSLKGGGLTSGANVLTFGAGSRLTVL.